Here is one T cell receptor beta chain with its context. The length of the CDR3 is 13 residues. The J segment lost 2 bases and the V segment lost 7 bases, leaving 7 bases of the junction unmatched. The V gene's germline CDR1 is SQVTM and CDR2 ANQGSEA. This specimen belongs to a study of blood T cell repertoires in COVID-19. Study as a whole: The cDNA or gDNA used as material had been derived from T cells, B-cell-depleted T cells, or PBMCs.

Cohorts were determined from participant-reported clinical history. Clones were sequenced by immunoSEQ multiplex PCR, and TCRdb holds only the in-frame ones, with some missing. In the table there are fewer than 450,000 clones, over 75% of which are singletons. The sequencing input was PBMCs or T cells enriched from blood (not recorded which). The TCR comes from a middle-aged woman with acute COVID-19. This chain joins TRBV29-1 and TRBJ1-1; 7 bases fit TRBD1. Here the CDR3 reads CSAHRQGNTEAFF. The CDR3 DNA reads as TGCAGCGCCCATCGACAGGGCAACACTGAAGCTTTCTTT.